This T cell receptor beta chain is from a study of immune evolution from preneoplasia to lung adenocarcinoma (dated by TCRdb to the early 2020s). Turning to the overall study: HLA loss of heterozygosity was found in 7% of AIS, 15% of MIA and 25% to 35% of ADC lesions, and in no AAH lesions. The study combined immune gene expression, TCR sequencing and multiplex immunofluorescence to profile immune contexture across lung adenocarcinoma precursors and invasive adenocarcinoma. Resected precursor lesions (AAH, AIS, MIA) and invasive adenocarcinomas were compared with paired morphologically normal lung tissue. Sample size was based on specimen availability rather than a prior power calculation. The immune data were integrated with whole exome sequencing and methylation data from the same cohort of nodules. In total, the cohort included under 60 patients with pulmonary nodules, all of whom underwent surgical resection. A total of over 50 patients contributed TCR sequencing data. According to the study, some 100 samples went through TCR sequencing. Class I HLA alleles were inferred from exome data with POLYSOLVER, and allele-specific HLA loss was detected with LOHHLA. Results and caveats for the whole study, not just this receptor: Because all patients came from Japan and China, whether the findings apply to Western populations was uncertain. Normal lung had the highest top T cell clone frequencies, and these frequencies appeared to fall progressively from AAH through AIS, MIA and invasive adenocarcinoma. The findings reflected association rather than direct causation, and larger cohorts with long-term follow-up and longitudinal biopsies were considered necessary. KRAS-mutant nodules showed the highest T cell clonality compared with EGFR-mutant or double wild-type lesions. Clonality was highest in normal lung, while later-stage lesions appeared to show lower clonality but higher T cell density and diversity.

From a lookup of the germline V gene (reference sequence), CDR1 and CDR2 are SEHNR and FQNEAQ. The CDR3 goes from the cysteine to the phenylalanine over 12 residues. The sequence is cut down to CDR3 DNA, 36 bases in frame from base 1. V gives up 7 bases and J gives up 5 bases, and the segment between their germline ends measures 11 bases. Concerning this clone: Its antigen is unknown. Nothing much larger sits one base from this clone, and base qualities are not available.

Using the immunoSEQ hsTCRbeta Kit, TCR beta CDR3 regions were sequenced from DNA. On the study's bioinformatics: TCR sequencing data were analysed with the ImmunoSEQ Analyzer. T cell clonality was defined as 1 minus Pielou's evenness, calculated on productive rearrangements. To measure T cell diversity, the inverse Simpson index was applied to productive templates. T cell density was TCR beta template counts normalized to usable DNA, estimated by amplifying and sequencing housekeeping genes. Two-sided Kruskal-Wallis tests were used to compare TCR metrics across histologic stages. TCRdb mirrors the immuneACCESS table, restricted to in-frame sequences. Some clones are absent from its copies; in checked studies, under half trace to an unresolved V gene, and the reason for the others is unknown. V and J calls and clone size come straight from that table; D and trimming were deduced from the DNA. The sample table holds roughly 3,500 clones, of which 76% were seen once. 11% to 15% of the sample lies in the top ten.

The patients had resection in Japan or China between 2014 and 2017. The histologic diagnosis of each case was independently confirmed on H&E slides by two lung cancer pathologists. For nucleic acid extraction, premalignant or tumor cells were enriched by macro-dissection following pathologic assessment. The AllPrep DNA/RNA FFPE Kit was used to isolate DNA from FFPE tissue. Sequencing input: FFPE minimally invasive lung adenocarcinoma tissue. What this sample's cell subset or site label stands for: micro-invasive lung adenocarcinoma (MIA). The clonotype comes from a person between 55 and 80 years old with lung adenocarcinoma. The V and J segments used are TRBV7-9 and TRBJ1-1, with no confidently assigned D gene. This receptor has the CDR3 CASNSHPTEAFF. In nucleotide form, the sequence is TGTGCCAGCAATTCACATCCGACTGAAGCTTTCTTT. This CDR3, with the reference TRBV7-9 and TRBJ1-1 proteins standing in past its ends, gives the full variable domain DTGVSQNPRHKITKRGQNVTFRCDPISEHNRLYWYRQTLGQGPEFLTYFQNEAQLEKSRLLSDRFSAERPKGSFSTLEIQRTEQGDSAMYLCASNSHPTEAFFGQGTRLTVV.